These 8 T cell receptor beta chains were all obtained from the same sample, sequenced in a study of blood T cell repertoires in COVID-19. Produced via immunoSEQ multiplex PCR; TCRdb's table is partial and in-frame only. This table has around 190,000 clones, roughly 87% appearing once. The sample was PBMCs or T cells enriched from blood (not recorded which). The receptors were sampled from a man aged 18 to 30 with acute COVID-19.

On this clone: The identical CDR3 is also encoded by other nucleotide sequences in the sample. The chain links TRBV5-4 to TRBJ2-2; D call uncertain. The CDR3 loop spans 13 amino acids. V lost 4 bases, J lost 4 bases, and 8 bases lay in between. Germline CDR1 and CDR2: SGHNT and YYREEE (reference sequence). Here the CDR3 DNA reads TGTGCCAGCAGCCGCTCTAGCACCGGGGAGCTGTTTTTT. Its protein product is CASSRSSTGELFF.

In the case of this clone: A junction end diverges from the germline sequence, so it may reflect a read error. CDR3 bases: TGCGCCAGCAGCCAAGTGGATGGGACTAGAAGTTTC. This encodes CASSQVDGTRSF. The chain carries TRBV4-1 and TRBJ2-7, with 8 bases lining up with TRBD2. The CDR3 length is 12 residues. Germline V gene sequence: CDR1 MGHRA, CDR2 YSYEKL.

The chain couples TRBV27 to TRBJ1-6; TRBD1 is a possible D gene (5 bases). V dropped 2 bases and J dropped 6 bases, with 8 bases sitting between them. The CDR3 runs to 14 residues. Per germline, CDR1 MNHEY and CDR2 SMNVEV (reference sequence). The CDR3 nucleotides read TGTGCCAGCAGTTTACAGGGCTTTAATTCACCCCTCCACTTT. Translating it yields CASSLQGFNSPLHF.

V and J are TRBV5-1 and TRBJ2-7; a weak D match, TRBD2 (5 bases). CDR1 and CDR2 (germline): SGHRS, YFSETQ. Trimming took off 4 bases at V and 1 base at J, with 12 bases between the two ends. The CDR3 has 14 residues. As DNA, the CDR3 is TGCGCCAGCAGCCCCGCCGGGGAGTCCTACGAGCAGTACTTC. Protein sequence: CASSPAGESYEQYF.

The chain has TRBV27 and TRBJ2-6, with D possibly matching TRBD1 (5 bases). Germline V gene lookup returns CDR1 MNHEY and CDR2 SMNVEV (reference sequence). The length of the CDR3 is 18 residues. V gave up 8 bases and J gave up 0 bases, with 20 bases separating them. DNA of the CDR3: TGTGCCAGCTCCCAGGTGGGGCCATTGAGCTCTGGGGCCAACGTCCTGACTTTC. Translation gives CASSQVGPLSSGANVLTF.

This chain connects TRBV5-1 to TRBJ1-4, with D maybe TRBD1 (6 bases). The germline V gene encodes CDR1 SGHRS and CDR2 YFSETQ. This CDR3 spans 13 amino acids. The V end was cut by 4 bases, the J end by 8 bases, with 12 bases between. DNA of the CDR3: TGCGCCAGCAGCCTCGGGGGGCGGGAAAAACTGTTTTTT. Protein product: CASSLGGREKLFF.

The chain carries TRBV28 and TRBJ2-2; D gene ambiguous. The CDR3 sequence is 13 residues long. The ends were cut back, 1 base at V and 5 bases at J, with 5 bases in the middle. Germline CDR1 and CDR2: MDHEN and SYDVKM. This chain's CDR3 is CASSLSGTGELFF. As DNA, the CDR3 is TGTGCCAGCAGTTTATCCGGGACCGGGGAGCTGTTTTTT. Complete variable domain (other parts from reference TRBV28 and TRBJ2-2): DVKVTQSSRYLVKRTGEKVFLECVQDMDHENMFWYRQDPGLGLRLIYFSYDVKMKEKGDIPEGYSVSREKKERFSLILESASTNQTSMYLCASSLSGTGELFFGEGSRLTVL.

CDR3 protein: CASSATGIIQYF. CDR3 nucleotides: TGTGCCAGCAGCGCGACAGGCATCATTCAGTACTTC. This sequence joins TRBV28 and TRBJ2-4, with D perhaps matching TRBD1 (6 bases). The CDR3 covers 12 residues. V gave up 6 bases and J gave up 9 bases, with 12 bases separating them. Germline CDR1 reads MDHEN; CDR2 reads SYDVKM.